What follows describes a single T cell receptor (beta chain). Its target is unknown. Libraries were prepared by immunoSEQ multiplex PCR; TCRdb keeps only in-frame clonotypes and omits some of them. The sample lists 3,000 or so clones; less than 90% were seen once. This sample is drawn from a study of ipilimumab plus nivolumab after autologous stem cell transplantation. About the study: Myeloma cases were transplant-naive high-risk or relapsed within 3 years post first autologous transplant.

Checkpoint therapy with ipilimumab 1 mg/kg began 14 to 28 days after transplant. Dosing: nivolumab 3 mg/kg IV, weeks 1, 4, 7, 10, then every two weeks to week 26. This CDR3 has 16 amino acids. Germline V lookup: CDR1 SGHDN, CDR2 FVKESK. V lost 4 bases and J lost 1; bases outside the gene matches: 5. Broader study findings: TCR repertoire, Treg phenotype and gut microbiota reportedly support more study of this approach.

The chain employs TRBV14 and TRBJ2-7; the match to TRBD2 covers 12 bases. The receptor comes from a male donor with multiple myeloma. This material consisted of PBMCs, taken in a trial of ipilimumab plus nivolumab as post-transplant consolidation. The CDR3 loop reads CASSLRLAGASYEQYF. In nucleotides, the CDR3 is TGTGCCAGCAGCCTAAGACTAGCGGGGGCTTCCTACGAGCAGTACTTC.